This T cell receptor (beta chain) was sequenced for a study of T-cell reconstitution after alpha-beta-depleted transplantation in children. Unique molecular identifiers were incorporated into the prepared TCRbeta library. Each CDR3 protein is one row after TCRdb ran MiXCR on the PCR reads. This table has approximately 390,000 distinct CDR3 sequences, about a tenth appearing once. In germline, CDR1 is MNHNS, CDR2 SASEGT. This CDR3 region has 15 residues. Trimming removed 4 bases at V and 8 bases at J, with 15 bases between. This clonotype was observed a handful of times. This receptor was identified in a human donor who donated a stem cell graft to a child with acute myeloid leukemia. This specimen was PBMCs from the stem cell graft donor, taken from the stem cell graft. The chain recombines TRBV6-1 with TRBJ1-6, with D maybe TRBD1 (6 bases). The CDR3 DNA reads TGTGCCAGCAGTGGAAACAGGGCGGGTGATTCACCCCTCCACTTT. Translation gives CASSGNRAGDSPLHF.